The 27 T cell receptor beta chains given below trace back to one sample, sequenced in a study of blood T cells in healthy people across ages. A sample-barcoded 5' primer and a J-beta primer mix were used in a second PCR of roughly 6 to 11 cycles. Using its own MiXCR run on the 5' RACE reads, TCRdb lists one record per CDR3 protein. Among about 800,000 distinct CDR3 sequences, roughly 64% were seen once, and the ten largest hold around 20%. Specimen: blood. These TCRs come from a man younger than 40 in good health.

The chain employs TRBV5-1 and TRBJ1-1, with unresolved D. Germline V gene data show CDR1 as SGHRS and CDR2 as YFSETQ. This CDR3 comprises 15 residues. V was shortened by 0 bases and J by 5 bases, with 14 bases between the two germline ends. The CDR3 loop reads CASSLVGNRGTEAFF. The CDR3 DNA follows: TGCGCCAGCAGCTTGGTTGGGAACCGAGGGACTGAAGCTTTCTTT.

This clonotype was recorded a few times. This chain connects TRBV29-1 to TRBJ2-7; TRBD1 matches at 9 bases. CDR3 length: 14 amino acids. After removal of 6 bases from V and 6 bases from J, the junction contained 12 bases not matched to a gene. Germline CDR1 and CDR2: SQVTM and ANQGSEA. CDR3 protein: CSVGKGQGGLEQYF. CDR3 nucleotide sequence: TGCAGCGTGGGGAAGGGACAGGGCGGACTCGAGCAGTACTTC.

V usage is TRBV20-1 and J usage is TRBJ2-5; a possible D gene is TRBD2 (6 bases). The CDR3 is 14 amino acids. CDR1 and CDR2 (germline): DFQATT, SNEGSKA (reference sequence). Trimming cost V 6 bases and J 5 bases, with 19 bases left between them. The CDR3 protein is CSAPSAGGSETQYF. The CDR3 coding sequence is TGCAGTGCCCCAAGCGCCGGGGGTAGTGAGACCCAGTACTTC.

This clonotype was detected only a few times. The rearrangement links TRBV5-1 to TRBJ2-4; a weak D match, TRBD2 (5 bases). V was trimmed by 0 bases and J by 13 bases, leaving 14 bases between them. Looked up from germline, CDR1 is SGHRS and CDR2 is YFSETQ. The CDR3 is 13 residues long. The CDR3: CASSLGEGWEQYF. CDR3 sequence (DNA): TGCGCCAGCAGCTTGGGTGAAGGATGGGAGCAGTACTTC.

The chain is built from TRBV7-9 and TRBJ2-5; D might be TRBD1 (5 bases). V was shortened by 4 bases and J by 5 bases, with 17 bases between the two germline ends. Germline CDR1 SEHNR, CDR2 FQNEAQ (reference sequence). The CDR3 length is 15 residues. DNA for the CDR3: TGTGCCAGCAGCTCCAAGCAGGCAGGGTGGGAGACCCAGTACTTC. This translates into CASSSKQAGWETQYF.

In its sample, this clonotype was seen a few times. The CDR3 reads CASSDGTGGWIQYF. CDR3 bases: TGTGCCAGCAGCGACGGGACAGGGGGTTGGATTCAGTACTTC. The J gene is TRBJ2-4, the V gene TRBV7-9; 11 bases line up with TRBD1. This CDR3 spans 14 amino acids. The germline V gene encodes CDR1 SEHNR and CDR2 FQNEAQ (reference sequence). V shed 5 bases and J 10 bases; nucleotides not matched to a gene: 7.

The table lists this clonotype with a count of one. The chain has TRBV5-1 and TRBJ2-7, with D possibly matching TRBD2 (6 bases). Germline CDR1 and CDR2: SGHRS and YFSETQ. V lost 0 bases and J 8 bases, leaving 15 bases between the germline ends. The CDR3 runs to 14 residues. In DNA, the CDR3 is TGCGCCAGCAGCTTGGCCGGGAGAGATTACAAGCAGTACTTC. Translation gives CASSLAGRDYKQYF.

A few counts support this clonotype. CDR3 DNA sequence: TGTGCCAGCAGTGGGACAGATAACTACTACGAGCAGTACTTC. Translating gives CASSGTDNYYEQYF. The genes are TRBV2 and TRBJ2-5, with D tentatively TRBD1 (6 bases). Gene TRBJ2-7 matches the end of the DNA better, so the J call may be wrong. The CDR3 sequence is 14 residues long. CDR1 SNHLY and CDR2 FYNNEI come from the germline V gene.

The chain is built from TRBV5-1 and TRBJ1-4; D might be TRBD1 (5 bases). Germline loops: CDR1 SGHRS, CDR2 YFSETQ. The CDR3 covers 13 residues. Trimming stripped 4 bases from V and 4 bases from J, with 8 bases between. CDR3 region: CASSRDDNEKLFF. For the CDR3, the DNA is TGCGCCAGCAGCCGGGACGATAATGAAAAACTGTTTTTT. Full variable domain (rest looked up from reference TRBV5-1 and TRBJ1-4): KAGVTQTPRYLIKTRGQQVTLSCSPISGHRSVSWYQQTPGQGLQFLFEYFSETQRNKGNFPGRFSGRQFSNSRSEMNVSTLELGDSALYLCASSRDDNEKLFFGSGTQLSVL.

V usage is TRBV18 and J usage is TRBJ2-6; D is unclear. Trimming stripped 0 bases from V and 2 bases from J, with 5 bases between. The germline V gene encodes CDR1 KGHSH and CDR2 LQKENI. This CDR3 has 15 residues. The CDR3 region is CASSPPSAGANVLTF. CDR3 nucleotides: TGTGCCAGCTCACCACCGTCGGCTGGGGCCAACGTCCTGACTTTC.

This clonotype showed up many times. The genes are TRBV29-1 and TRBJ1-2, with 8 bases that match TRBD1. Germline V gene sequence: CDR1 SQVTM, CDR2 ANQGSEA. CDR3 size: 12 residues. Trimming cost V 3 bases and J 9 bases; bases outside gene matches: 6. As DNA, the CDR3 is TGCAGCGTTGACCAGGACAGGGTGCGCTACACCTTC. Residues: CSVDQDRVRYTF. The full variable domain, in which reference TRBV29-1 and TRBJ1-2 provide the parts outside the CDR3, is SAVISQKPSRDICQRGTSLTIQCQVDSQVTMMFWYRQQPGQSLTLIATANQGSEATYESGFVIDKFPISRPNLTFSTLTVSNMSPEDSSIYLCSVDQDRVRYTFGSGTRLTVV.

The chain joins TRBV4-3 to TRBJ2-6; weak D call: TRBD1 (5 bases). The germline V and J ends were trimmed by 0 bases and 12 bases, with 15 bases remaining between them. In germline, CDR1 is LGHNA, CDR2 YSLEER. CDR3 length: 15 residues. The CDR3 sequence: CASSQDPGQISVLTF. As DNA, the CDR3 is TGCGCCAGCAGCCAAGATCCAGGACAAATTAGCGTCCTGACTTTC.

A single count supports this clonotype. The rearrangement uses TRBV5-5 and TRBJ2-7, with TRBD1 matching 7 bases. The V segment lost 0 bases and the J segment 5 bases; nucleotides outside the gene matches: 5. Germline CDR1 SGHKS, CDR2 YYEKEE (reference sequence). CDR3 length: 14 amino acids. CDR3: CASSLGQGWDEQYF. The CDR3 bases are TGTGCCAGCAGCTTGGGACAGGGATGGGACGAGCAGTACTTC.

The V call is TRBV19, the J call TRBJ1-2; the D gene is possibly TRBD1 (5 bases). Germline V lookup: CDR1 LNHDA, CDR2 SQIVND (reference sequence). Trimming cost V 5 bases and J 7 bases, with 20 bases left between them. This CDR3 contains 15 residues. The chain's CDR3 is CASSDPGRTSVGYTF. The CDR3 nucleotides are TGTGCCAGTAGTGACCCGGGACGGACGTCGGTTGGCTACACCTTC.

The chain recombines TRBV4-1 with TRBJ1-2, with 8 bases matching TRBD1. The CDR3 consists of 16 residues. J gave up 5 bases and V 0 bases, and 8 bases lay outside the gene matches. Germline V gene data show CDR1 as MGHRA and CDR2 as YSYEKL. The CDR3 loop is CASSQDITGGQYGYTF. The CDR3 DNA is TGCGCCAGCAGCCAAGATATAACAGGGGGACAATATGGCTACACCTTC.

This rearrangement joins TRBV16 to TRBJ2-4; TRBD2 is a possible D gene (6 bases). Near its end, the DNA agrees better with TRBJ2-7, so the J call may be wrong. CDR1 and CDR2 (germline): KGHSY, FQNENV. The CDR3 is 15 amino acids. CDR3 loop: CASSQGAGLAYEQYF. CDR3 bases: TGTGCCAGCAGCCAAGGGGCGGGATTGGCCTACGAGCAGTACTTC.

The V and J genes are TRBV7-9 and TRBJ2-1, with D possibly matching TRBD1 (5 bases). The CDR3 is 14 amino acids. The V end was cut by 8 bases, the J end by 3 bases, with 14 bases between. From germline, CDR1 is SEHNR and CDR2 FQNEAQ (reference sequence). Written as DNA, the CDR3 is TGTGCCAGCTTTGACAGAGCCGTCTACAATGAGCAGTTCTTC. It is translated as CASFDRAVYNEQFF.

The V and J genes are TRBV29-1 and TRBJ1-5, with TRBD1 as a possible D gene (5 bases). V was clipped by 3 bases and J by 10 bases, with 13 bases between them. Germline assignment: CDR1 SQVTM and CDR2 ANQGSEA. The CDR3 contains 12 residues. Here the CDR3 reads CSVERGAAPQHF. Here the CDR3 DNA reads TGCAGCGTTGAGAGGGGTGCGGCACCCCAGCATTTT.

This rearrangement joins TRBV3-1 to TRBJ2-7; D might be TRBD1 (6 bases). The CDR3 runs to 14 residues. The germline V and J ends were trimmed by 3 bases and 7 bases, with 16 bases remaining between them. CDR1 and CDR2 from the germline V gene are LGHDT and YNNKEL (reference sequence). CDR3 in amino acids: CASSQKQGWYEQYF. CDR3 in DNA: TGTGCCAGCAGCCAGAAACAGGGTTGGTATGAGCAGTACTTC.

The rearrangement links TRBV7-2 to TRBJ1-6; the D gene is possibly TRBD1 (5 bases). CDR1 is SGHTA and CDR2 is FQGNSA in the germline V gene. The CDR3 loop spans 15 amino acids. The V end was cut by 2 bases, the J end by 5 bases, with 10 bases between. CDR3 in DNA: TGTGCCAGCAGCTTATACGGGGCGGATAATTCACCCCTCCACTTT. Amino acid sequence: CASSLYGADNSPLHF.

This chain joins TRBV6-5 and TRBJ2-1, with D unresolved. The length of the CDR3 is 12 residues. The V end lost 11 bases, the J end lost 0 bases, and 8 bases lay between the germline ends. Germline V lookup: CDR1 MNHEY, CDR2 SVGAGI. This chain's CDR3 is CAVQNSYNEQFF. CDR3 bases: TGTGCCGTACAGAACTCCTACAATGAGCAGTTCTTC.

The table lists this clonotype with a few counts. V usage is TRBV4-2 and J usage is TRBJ2-1, with D unclear. The germline V gene encodes CDR1 LGHNA and CDR2 YNFKEQ. V was clipped by 0 bases and J by 7 bases, with 10 bases between them. The CDR3 totals 14 residues. CDR3 nucleotides: TGTGCCAGCAGCCAAGATTGGCTATCGAATGAGCAGTTCTTC. Its translation is CASSQDWLSNEQFF.

The genes are TRBV2 and TRBJ1-1; unclear D gene. Germline V gene data show CDR1 as SNHLY and CDR2 as FYNNEI. The CDR3 extends over 13 amino acids. V was clipped by 6 bases and J by 4 bases, with 12 bases between them. The CDR3 loop reads CASRAGSGTEAFF. In DNA, the CDR3 is TGTGCCAGCAGGGCGGGGTCGGGCACTGAAGCTTTCTTT.

This clonotype has a single count. The chain recombines TRBV2 with TRBJ2-1; 7 positions agree with TRBD1. Germline V gives CDR1 SNHLY, CDR2 FYNNEI. Trimming removed 6 bases from V and 6 bases from J; junction bases left unmatched: 11. The CDR3 is made up of 15 amino acids. The CDR3 coding sequence is TGTGCCAGCAGGGCCTTGGTGACAGGGTTCAATGAGCAGTTCTTC. It codes for CASRALVTGFNEQFF.

V gene TRBV28 combines with J gene TRBJ2-7, with D possibly matching TRBD1 (5 bases). In germline, CDR1 is MDHEN, CDR2 SYDVKM. This CDR3 has 12 amino acids. V lost 8 bases and J lost 6, with 14 bases in between. This CDR3 is CASRQTLGEQYF. The CDR3 DNA is TGTGCCAGCCGACAGACCCTCGGCGAGCAGTACTTC.

The V call is TRBV29-1, the J call TRBJ2-5; a weak D match, TRBD2 (5 bases). With the DNA end fitting TRBJ2-7 better, the J assignment may be wrong. Germline V gives CDR1 SQVTM, CDR2 ANQGSEA. The CDR3 extends over 13 amino acids. The chain's CDR3 is CSVETRTGYEQYF. In DNA form, the CDR3 reads TGCAGCGTTGAAACCAGGACTGGCTACGAGCAGTACTTC.

This clonotype was counted only a few times. The chain couples TRBV29-1 to TRBJ2-1; 9 bases are shared with TRBD1. The CDR3 sequence is 14 residues long. The junction had 6 bases not matched to a gene; V was cut back by 7 bases and J by 2 bases. Germline assignment: CDR1 SQVTM and CDR2 ANQGSEA. The CDR3 region is CSAQDRGPYNEQFF. The CDR3 DNA reads TGCAGCGCCCAGGACAGGGGACCCTACAATGAGCAGTTCTTC.